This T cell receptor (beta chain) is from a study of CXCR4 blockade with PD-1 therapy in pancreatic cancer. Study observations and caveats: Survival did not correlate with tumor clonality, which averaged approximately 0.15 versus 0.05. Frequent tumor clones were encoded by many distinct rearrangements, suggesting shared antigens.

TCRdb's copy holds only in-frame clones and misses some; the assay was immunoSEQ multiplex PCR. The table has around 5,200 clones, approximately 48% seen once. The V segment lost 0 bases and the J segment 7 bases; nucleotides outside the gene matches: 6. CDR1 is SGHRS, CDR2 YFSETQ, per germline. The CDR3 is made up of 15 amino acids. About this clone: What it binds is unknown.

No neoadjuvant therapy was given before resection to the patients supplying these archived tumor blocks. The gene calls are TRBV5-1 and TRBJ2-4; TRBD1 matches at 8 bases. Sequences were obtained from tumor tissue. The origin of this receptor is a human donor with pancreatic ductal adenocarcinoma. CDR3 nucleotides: TGCGCCAGCAGCTTGGACCTGGACAGGGTGAACATTCAGTACTTC. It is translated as CASSLDLDRVNIQYF. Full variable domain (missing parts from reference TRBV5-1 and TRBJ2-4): KAGVTQTPRYLIKTRGQQVTLSCSPISGHRSVSWYQQTPGQGLQFLFEYFSETQRNKGNFPGRFSGRQFSNSRSEMNVSTLELGDSALYLCASSLDLDRVNIQYFGAGTRLSVL.